This T cell receptor beta chain was recovered during a study of graft-versus-host responses after intestinal transplantation. As for the study in general: Following induction with anti-thymocyte globulin, all recipients were given tacrolimus and steroids for two to three years.

The sample holds a few counts of this clone. The target antigen is unknown. TCRdb's copy holds only in-frame clones and misses some; the assay was immunoSEQ multiplex PCR. The sample shows 40,000 to 55,000 clones, less than 85% of them seen only once. The germline CDR1 and CDR2 sequences are SGHRS and YFSETQ. The CDR3 length is 13 residues. The V and J ends lost 4 bases and 2 bases respectively, with 9 bases between them. The rearrangement links TRBV5-1 to TRBJ2-5; D may be TRBD1 (5 bases). Sample: unstimulated CD4+ T cells sorted from spleen or lymph node cells, taken before transplant. This receptor was taken from a human donor who was the organ donor for an intestinal transplant. The CDR3 reads CASSPPGQETQYF. CDR3 bases: TGCGCCAGCAGCCCTCCAGGGCAAGAGACCCAGTACTTC.